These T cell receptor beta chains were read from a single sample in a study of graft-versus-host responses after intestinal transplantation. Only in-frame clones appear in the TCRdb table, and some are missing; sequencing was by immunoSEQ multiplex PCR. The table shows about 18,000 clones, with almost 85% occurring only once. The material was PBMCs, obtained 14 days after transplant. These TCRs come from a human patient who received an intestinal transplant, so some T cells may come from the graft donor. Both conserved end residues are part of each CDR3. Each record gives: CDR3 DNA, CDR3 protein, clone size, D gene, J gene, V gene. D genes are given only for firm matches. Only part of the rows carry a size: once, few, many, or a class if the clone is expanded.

CDR3nt: TGTGCCAGCAGTGAAGCGCTGGGACAGGGGGTGTATGGCTACACCTTC
CDR3aa: CASSEALGQGVYGYTF
abundance: .
d_gene: TRBD1
j_gene: TRBJ1-2
v_gene: TRBV2

CDR3nt: TGCAGCGGTAGGCTTCTAGCGGTGGAGACCCAGTACTTC
CDR3aa: CSGRLLAVETQYF
abundance: once
d_gene: TRBD2
j_gene: TRBJ2-5
v_gene: TRBV29-1

CDR3nt: TGTGCCAGCAACTCCCGTAGACTAGCGGGGATCCAAGAGACCCAGTACTTC
CDR3aa: CASNSRRLAGIQETQYF
abundance: .
d_gene: TRBD2
j_gene: TRBJ2-5
v_gene: TRBV28

CDR3nt: TGTGCCAGCAGCCCGAGGGCGGGGGGTGGCGAGCAGTACTTC
CDR3aa: CASSPRAGGGEQYF
abundance: .
d_gene: TRBD2
j_gene: TRBJ2-7
v_gene: TRBV2

CDR3nt: TGTGCCAGCAGCTTGACGGACAGGGGGCATAGAAATGAGCAGTTCTTC
CDR3aa: CASSLTDRGHRNEQFF
abundance: .
d_gene: TRBD1
j_gene: TRBJ2-1
v_gene: TRBV5-8

CDR3nt: TGCGCCAGCAGCCAAGAGCGTCTGACTCCCACTGAAGCTTTCTTT
CDR3aa: CASSQERLTPTEAFF
abundance: .
d_gene: .
j_gene: TRBJ1-1
v_gene: TRBV4-1

CDR3nt: TGCGCCAGCAGCCAACTCCGGCAGGGGGCCCACGAGCAGTACTTC
CDR3aa: CASSQLRQGAHEQYF
abundance: .
d_gene: TRBD1
j_gene: TRBJ2-7
v_gene: TRBV4-1

CDR3nt: TGTGCCAGCAGTTATCATACTAATGAAAAACTGTTTTTT
CDR3aa: CASSYHTNEKLFF
abundance: once
d_gene: .
j_gene: TRBJ1-4
v_gene: TRBV6-5

CDR3nt: TGTGCCAGCAGTGAATATGGGGGACAGAACTATGGCTACACCTTC
CDR3aa: CASSEYGGQNYGYTF
abundance: .
d_gene: TRBD1
j_gene: TRBJ1-2
v_gene: TRBV25-1

CDR3nt: TGTGCCTGGAGTCCGGTACGGTATGGCTACACCTTC
CDR3aa: CAWSPVRYGYTF
abundance: .
d_gene: .
j_gene: TRBJ1-2
v_gene: TRBV30

CDR3nt: TGTGCCAGCAGCCCAGCGGGGATAGCGTCCTACGAGCAGTACTTC
CDR3aa: CASSPAGIASYEQYF
abundance: .
d_gene: TRBD2
j_gene: TRBJ2-7
v_gene: TRBV7-2

CDR3nt: TGTGCCTGGAGTATCACGGGTTCTAATGAAAAACTGTTTTTT
CDR3aa: CAWSITGSNEKLFF
abundance: .
d_gene: .
j_gene: TRBJ1-4
v_gene: TRBV30

CDR3nt: TGCGCCAGCAGCCAAGAAGGAGCTGGCGGGGAGCTGTTTTTT
CDR3aa: CASSQEGAGGELFF
abundance: .
d_gene: .
j_gene: TRBJ2-2
v_gene: TRBV4-1

CDR3nt: TGTGCCAGTACCATAGGGGAAGGGACCTCCTACGAGCAGTACTTC
CDR3aa: CASTIGEGTSYEQYF
abundance: .
d_gene: .
j_gene: TRBJ2-7
v_gene: TRBV19

CDR3nt: TGTGCCAGCAGTGAATGGGACGAAGGAGCGATTGGCTACACCTTC
CDR3aa: CASSEWDEGAIGYTF
abundance: .
d_gene: .
j_gene: TRBJ1-2
v_gene: TRBV25-1

CDR3nt: TGTGCTAGTGGTTTGCCGGATAGAGAAGCCCCCTACGAGCAGTACTTC
CDR3aa: CASGLPDREAPYEQYF
abundance: .
d_gene: .
j_gene: TRBJ2-7
v_gene: TRBV12-5

CDR3nt: TGCGCCAGCAGCGTTCCCTACACAGATACGCAGTATTTT
CDR3aa: CASSVPYTDTQYF
abundance: .
d_gene: .
j_gene: TRBJ2-3
v_gene: TRBV4-1

CDR3nt: TGTGCCAGCAGCCAAGGCGCTAGCGGGTACGAGCAGTACTTC
CDR3aa: CASSQGASGYEQYF
abundance: .
d_gene: TRBD2
j_gene: TRBJ2-7
v_gene: TRBV4-2

CDR3nt: TGTGCCTGGAGTGTACTTCCGGGCACCGACTCTGAGTATTTT
CDR3aa: CAWSVLPGTDSEYF
abundance: .
d_gene: .
j_gene: TRBJ2-3
v_gene: TRBV30

CDR3nt: TGTGCCAGTAGTATAATGGGGACTAGCGGTTACAATGAGCAGTTCTTC
CDR3aa: CASSIMGTSGYNEQFF
abundance: .
d_gene: TRBD2
j_gene: TRBJ2-1
v_gene: TRBV19

CDR3nt: TGTGCCAGCAGTTTAGGTGGGAACACTGAAGCTTTCTTT
CDR3aa: CASSLGGNTEAFF
abundance: once
d_gene: .
j_gene: TRBJ1-1
v_gene: TRBV28

CDR3nt: TGTGCCAGTACTAGCGCCTCCTACAATGAGCAGTTCTTC
CDR3aa: CASTSASYNEQFF
abundance: .
d_gene: TRBD2
j_gene: TRBJ2-1
v_gene: TRBV6-1

CDR3nt: TGCAGCGTGGTGGGGTGGCTAGCGGGAGGCAACTACGAGCAGTACTTC
CDR3aa: CSVVGWLAGGNYEQYF
abundance: .
d_gene: TRBD2
j_gene: TRBJ2-7
v_gene: TRBV29-1

CDR3nt: TGTGCCAGCAGGGGACAGGGGTACGGACCCCTCCACTTT
CDR3aa: CASRGQGYGPLHF
abundance: few
d_gene: TRBD1
j_gene: TRBJ1-6
v_gene: TRBV6-5

CDR3nt: TGTGCCAGCAGCTTCCCCCGGACTAGCGGGGATACCTCGAACACCGGGGAGCTGTTTTTT
CDR3aa: CASSFPRTSGDTSNTGELFF
abundance: .
d_gene: TRBD2
j_gene: TRBJ2-2
v_gene: TRBV7-6

CDR3nt: TGTGCCAGCAGCTCCGGGGACAGGGGGCAGTGCACAGATACGCAGTATTTT
CDR3aa: CASSSGDRGQCTDTQYF
abundance: .
d_gene: TRBD1
j_gene: TRBJ2-3
v_gene: TRBV7-9

CDR3nt: TGTGCTAGCAGCTTAGCCCAGGGGGGAGGCTACACCGGGGAGCTGTTTTTT
CDR3aa: CASSLAQGGGYTGELFF
abundance: once
d_gene: .
j_gene: TRBJ2-2
v_gene: TRBV7-7